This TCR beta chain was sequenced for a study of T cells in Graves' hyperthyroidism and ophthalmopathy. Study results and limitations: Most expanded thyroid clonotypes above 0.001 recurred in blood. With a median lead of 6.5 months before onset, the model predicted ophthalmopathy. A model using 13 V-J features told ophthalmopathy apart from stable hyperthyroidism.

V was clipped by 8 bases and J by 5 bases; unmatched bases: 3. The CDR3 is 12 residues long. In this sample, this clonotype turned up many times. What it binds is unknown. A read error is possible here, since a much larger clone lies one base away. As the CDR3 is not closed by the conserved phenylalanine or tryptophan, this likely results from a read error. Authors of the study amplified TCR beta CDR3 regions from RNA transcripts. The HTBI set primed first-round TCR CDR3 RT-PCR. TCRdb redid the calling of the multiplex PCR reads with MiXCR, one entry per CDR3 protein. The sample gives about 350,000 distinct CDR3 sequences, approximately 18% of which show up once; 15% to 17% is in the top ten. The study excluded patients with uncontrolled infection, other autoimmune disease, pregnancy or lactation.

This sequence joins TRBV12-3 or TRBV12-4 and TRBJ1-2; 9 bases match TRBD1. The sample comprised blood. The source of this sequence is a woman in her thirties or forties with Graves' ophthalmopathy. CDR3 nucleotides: TGTGCCAGCTCGGGACAGGGATATGGCTACACCCTC. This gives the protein CASSGQGYGYTL.